This record covers a single T cell receptor (beta chain). In this sample, this clone turned up once. Its antigen target is currently unknown. No base-level quality is on record; no much larger clone is a single base apart. TCRbeta CDR3 regions were amplified from genomic DNA by means of the immunoSEQ Assay, a bias-controlled multiplex PCR. The study's own analysis went as follows. Within the assay, amplification of reference gene primers was used to estimate how many nucleated cells each sample contained. Sequence reads were collapsed and filtered to measure the absolute abundance of every unique TCRbeta CDR3 rearrangement. For each sample, productive Simpson clonality was calculated by taking the square root of Simpson's diversity index across productive rearrangements. What TCRdb holds here is the immuneACCESS table cut down to in-frame rearrangements. Part of the clones is not present; checked against another copy, under half of the missing clones reflect an unresolved V gene, and the others are unexplained. The V and J calls and the clone size are those of that table, but D and trimming were determined from the DNA. This sample lists about 270,000 clones; around nine tenths were detected once. The ten largest clonotypes hold 2.2% of the sample.

This sample was taken from a study of blood T cell repertoires in COVID-19 (dated by TCRdb to 2018 to 2021). Background for the entire study: The collaborator samples originated in the United States, Italy and Spain and spanned the acute and convalescent phases of COVID-19. The repertoires were made available in a free public database intended to serve as a resource for research on the immune response to SARS-CoV-2. A de-identified subject ID, COVID-19 status, age in years and sex were almost always included in the sample metadata. The prospective study material was composed of cDNA or gDNA derived from T cells, B-cell-depleted T cells, or PBMCs. Deeply sampled blood TCRbeta repertoires from subjects exposed to, actively infected with, or recovered from COVID-19 were included in the dataset. Where available, HLA class I and class II types were obtained from metadata supplied by the sample provider rather than from assay-based typing. The samples were drawn from two sources: the first 160 participants of the ongoing ImmuneRACE study, and 1,000 to 1,500 subjects contributed by 6 global collaborators. The study at large found these results: The quantity of clinical and demographic metadata differed by source and by participant and was supplied without curation.

The CDR3 measures 13 amino acids from cysteine to phenylalanine. Just CDR3 DNA is preserved here, 39 bases in frame from base 1. For this chain, trimming is 6 bases at the V end and 1 base at the J end, and the number of junction bases without a gene match is 3. The germline V gene (reference sequence) gives CDR1 as DFQATT and CDR2 as SNEGSKA. Each collaborating institution followed its own protocols to collect whole blood in K2EDTA tubes. Collaborator samples were shipped for TCRbeta analysis as frozen whole blood, isolated PBMCs, or DNA extracted from either sample type. The rearranged segments are TRBV20-1 and TRBJ2-5; TRBD2 agrees with 9 junctional bases. The TCR sequence derives from a man aged 50 to 59 with acute or convalescent COVID-19. What was sequenced was peripheral blood. The CDR3 protein: CSASSGGQETQYF. In nucleotides, the sequence is TGCAGTGCCAGTAGCGGGGGCCAAGAGACCCAGTACTTC.